This T cell receptor (beta chain) appears in the sequencing data of a study of T-cell memory formation after mild COVID-19. The CDR3 totals 15 residues. The V gene lost 5 bases and the J gene lost 5 bases, with 18 bases spanning the gap. CDR1 is LNHNV and CDR2 is YYDKDF in the germline V gene (reference sequence). General study results and limits: Memory from before infection featured some responding clones, which suggests cross-reactive memory joined.

TCRdb independently ran MiXCR on the 5' RACE reads; one entry per CDR3 protein. Among approximately 150,000 distinct CDR3 sequences, about 14% were seen once, and the ten largest hold 12% to 15%. This clonotype turned up a few times. Its antigen is undetermined. The clonotype was recovered from an adult woman who had mild COVID-19 (a few samples of this study predate the infection). Cell type and time point are not known. The rearrangement links TRBV15 to TRBJ2-5; D gene uncertain. The sequenced sample consisted of PBMCs or a T cell subset sorted from them (not recorded which). CDR3 loop: CATSDWAPGQETQYF. The CDR3 DNA follows: TGTGCCACCAGCGACTGGGCCCCGGGCCAGGAGACCCAGTACTTC.